These T cell receptor beta chains were read from a single sample in a study of shared clonotypes between healthy human individuals. TCRdb keeps only in-frame clones here, not all; method: immunoSEQ multiplex PCR. The sample holds about 510,000 clones, 90% to 96% seen once. The sequenced sample consisted of naive CD4+ T cells sorted from blood. These receptors came from a woman in her thirties in good health. Each CDR3 is given with its conserved first and last residue. Fields, in order: V gene, D gene, J gene, clone size, CDR3 DNA, CDR3 protein. The D gene is left open where the match is weak. Not every row has a clone size; where given, it reads once, few, many or a size class.

V: TRBV18
D: .
J: TRBJ2-7
size: .
DNA: TGTGCCAGCTCACCAGACGGGACCCGGAGGGAGCAGTACTTC
CDR3: CASSPDGTRREQYF

V: TRBV28
D: .
J: TRBJ2-7
size: .
DNA: TGTGCCAGCAGTTCGCTCCCCCGGAACGAGCAGTACTTC
CDR3: CASSSLPRNEQYF

V: TRBV30
D: .
J: TRBJ1-2
size: .
DNA: TGTGCCTGGAGTGTAAAGGGGGAGCCCGGCTATGGCTACACCTTC
CDR3: CAWSVKGEPGYGYTF

V: TRBV5-1
D: TRBD2
J: TRBJ2-7
size: .
DNA: TGCGCCAGCAGCTTGGGGAGCGGGAATAGCGAGCAGTACTTC
CDR3: CASSLGSGNSEQYF

V: TRBV7-8
D: .
J: TRBJ2-1
size: once
DNA: TGTGCCATCAGTGGTGGCAACACCAATGAGCAGTTCTTC
CDR3: CAISGGNTNEQFF

V: TRBV5-1
D: TRBD2
J: TRBJ2-2
size: .
DNA: TGCGCCAGCAGCTTGGGACTAGCCGGCACCGGGGAGCTGTTTTTT
CDR3: CASSLGLAGTGELFF

V: TRBV11-2
D: TRBD2
J: TRBJ2-7
size: .
DNA: TGTGCCAGCAGCATTAGCGGGGGGTCGTCCTCCTACGAGCAGTACTTC
CDR3: CASSISGGSSSYEQYF

V: TRBV28
D: .
J: TRBJ1-5
size: .
DNA: TGTGCCAGCAGTCCCGCCCTTGGGGATCAGCCCCAGCATTTT
CDR3: CASSPALGDQPQHF

V: TRBV5-1
D: .
J: TRBJ2-2
size: .
DNA: TGCGCCAGCAGCTTGGCTGGGGGAGATTGGACCGGGGAGCTGTTTTTT
CDR3: CASSLAGGDWTGELFF

V: TRBV5-1
D: .
J: TRBJ2-5
size: .
DNA: TGCGCCAGCAGCCGGTATCTAAAGTCGACTATCACCACCGAGACCCAGTACTTC
CDR3: CASSRYLKSTITTETQYF

V: TRBV2
D: .
J: TRBJ2-4
size: .
DNA: TGTGCCAGCAGTGAACAGTTTTCCAAAAACATTCAGTACTTC
CDR3: CASSEQFSKNIQYF

V: TRBV19
D: .
J: TRBJ2-5
size: .
DNA: TGTGCCAGTACCGGCGGGGTCCAAGAGACCCAGTACTTC
CDR3: CASTGGVQETQYF

V: TRBV10-1
D: TRBD2
J: TRBJ2-3
size: .
DNA: TGCGCCAGCAGCGTAAGAGGGACTAGCGGAGATACGCAGTATTTT
CDR3: CASSVRGTSGDTQYF

V: TRBV19
D: TRBD1
J: TRBJ1-4
size: .
DNA: TGTGCCAGTAGTCAAACAGGGGCTCGAGAAAAACTGTTTTTT
CDR3: CASSQTGAREKLFF

V: TRBV6-1
D: .
J: TRBJ2-1
size: .
DNA: TGTGCCAGCAGTGAAGTCAAGTTGCAGTTCTTC
CDR3: CASSEVKLQFF

V: TRBV7-9
D: .
J: TRBJ2-7
size: .
DNA: TGTGCCAGCAGCTCCTCCGGGGCCCCAGGGTACGAGCAGTACTTC
CDR3: CASSSSGAPGYEQYF

V: TRBV28
D: TRBD2
J: TRBJ2-3
size: .
DNA: TGTGCCAGCATCTCGGGAGGGCCAGTCACAGATACGCAGTATTTT
CDR3: CASISGGPVTDTQYF

V: TRBV10-3
D: TRBD1
J: TRBJ2-7
size: once
DNA: TGTGCCATCAGGGGACAGGGATCCACCGAGCAGTACTTC
CDR3: CAIRGQGSTEQYF

V: TRBV7-8
D: TRBD2
J: TRBJ2-7
size: .
DNA: TGTGCCAGCAGCTTAGGGACTAGCAGCTACGAGCAGTACTTC
CDR3: CASSLGTSSYEQYF